Detailed here is one T cell receptor beta chain. Treatment indicated: 19 received Ad26.COV2.S at low or high dose, single or two shots; five or six received placebo; per-sample allocation not given. Samples came from day 63 after the first vaccine or placebo injection. Measured with immunoSEQ multiplex PCR; TCRdb has only the in-frame clones, and not every one. The table lists some 340,000 clones, approximately 86% of them singletons. The J segment lost 6 bases and the V segment lost 6 bases, leaving 7 bases of the junction unmatched. This CDR3 is 14 amino acids long. Looked up from germline, CDR1 is MNHNY and CDR2 is SVGAGI (reference sequence). The data were obtained in a study of Ad26.COV2.S vaccination and SARS-CoV-2 variants. Study-level background: Participant was drawn from the COV1001 Ad26.COV2.S trial arm.

This sequence joins TRBV6-6 and TRBJ2-1; 8 positions agree with TRBD2. The receptor comes from a person aged 18-60 years who received the Ad26.COV2.S COVID-19 vaccine or a placebo. Sequenced here: peripheral blood, sampled in a trial of Ad26.COV2.S vaccine versus placebo. The CDR3 region is CASRYRTSPNEQFF. CDR3 in DNA: TGTGCCAGCAGATACCGGACTAGCCCCAATGAGCAGTTCTTC.